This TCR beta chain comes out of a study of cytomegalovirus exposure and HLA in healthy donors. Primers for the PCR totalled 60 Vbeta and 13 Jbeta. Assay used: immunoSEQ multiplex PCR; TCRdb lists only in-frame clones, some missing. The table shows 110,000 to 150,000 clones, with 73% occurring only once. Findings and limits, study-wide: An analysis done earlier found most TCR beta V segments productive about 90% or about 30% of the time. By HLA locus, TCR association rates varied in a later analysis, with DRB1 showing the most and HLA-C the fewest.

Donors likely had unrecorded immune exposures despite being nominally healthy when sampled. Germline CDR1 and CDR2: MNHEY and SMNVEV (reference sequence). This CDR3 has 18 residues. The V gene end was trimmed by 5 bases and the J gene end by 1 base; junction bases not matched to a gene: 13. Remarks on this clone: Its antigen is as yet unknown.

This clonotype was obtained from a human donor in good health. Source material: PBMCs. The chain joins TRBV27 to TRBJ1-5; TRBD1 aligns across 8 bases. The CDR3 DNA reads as TGTGCCAGCAGTAGGGCGTTTACAGGGGGGGGGAGCAATCAGCCCCAGCATTTT. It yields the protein CASSRAFTGGGSNQPQHF.